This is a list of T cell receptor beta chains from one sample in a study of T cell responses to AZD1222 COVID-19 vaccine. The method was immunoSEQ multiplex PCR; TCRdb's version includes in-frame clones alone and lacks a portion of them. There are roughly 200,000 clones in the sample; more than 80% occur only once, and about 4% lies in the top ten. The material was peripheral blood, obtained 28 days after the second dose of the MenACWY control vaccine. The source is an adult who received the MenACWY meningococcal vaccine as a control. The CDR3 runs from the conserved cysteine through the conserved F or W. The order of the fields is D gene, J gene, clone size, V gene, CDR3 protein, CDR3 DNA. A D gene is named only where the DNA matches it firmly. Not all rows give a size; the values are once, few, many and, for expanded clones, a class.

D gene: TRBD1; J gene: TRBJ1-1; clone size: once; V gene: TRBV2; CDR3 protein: CASSERHPGTESEAFF; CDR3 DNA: TGTGCCAGCAGTGAGAGACACCCCGGGACAGAGAGTGAAGCTTTCTTT
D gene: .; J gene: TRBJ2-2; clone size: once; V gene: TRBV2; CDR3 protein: CASSEARSGELFF; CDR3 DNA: TGTGCCAGCAGTGAAGCGCGGTCCGGGGAGCTGTTTTTT
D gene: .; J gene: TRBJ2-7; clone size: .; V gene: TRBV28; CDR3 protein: CASSLSHYEQYF; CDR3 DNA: TGTGCCAGCAGTTTGAGCCACTACGAGCAGTACTTC
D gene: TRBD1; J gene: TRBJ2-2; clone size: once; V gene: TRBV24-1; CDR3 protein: CATSEPVGQGVLHTGELFF; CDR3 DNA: TGTGCCACCAGTGAACCAGTGGGACAGGGTGTCCTACACACCGGGGAGCTGTTTTTT
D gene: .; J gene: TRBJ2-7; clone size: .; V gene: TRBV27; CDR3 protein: CASRSGPSSYEQYF; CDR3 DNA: TGTGCCAGCAGGAGCGGCCCCAGCTCCTACGAGCAGTACTTC
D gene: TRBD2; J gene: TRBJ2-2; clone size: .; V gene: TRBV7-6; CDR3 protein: CASSGTSGASNTGELFF; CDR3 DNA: TGTGCCAGCAGCGGGACTAGCGGGGCTTCGAACACCGGGGAGCTGTTTTTT
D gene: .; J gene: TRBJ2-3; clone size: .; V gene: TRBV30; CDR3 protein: CAWSVGVSKNTDTQYF; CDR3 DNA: TGTGCCTGGAGTGTAGGTGTCAGCAAAAATACGGATACGCAGTATTTT
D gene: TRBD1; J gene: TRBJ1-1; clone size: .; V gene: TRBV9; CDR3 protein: CASSGGDRAYDEAFF; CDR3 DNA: TGTGCCAGCAGCGGTGGGGACAGGGCGTACGATGAAGCTTTCTTT
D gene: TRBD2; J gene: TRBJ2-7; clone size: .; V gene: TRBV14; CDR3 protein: CASSQGGFAGGSSYEQYF; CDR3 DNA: TGTGCCAGCAGCCAAGGGGGGTTTGCGGGAGGTAGCTCCTACGAGCAGTACTTC
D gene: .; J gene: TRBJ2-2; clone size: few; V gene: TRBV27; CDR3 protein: CASSLSRGPLKNTGELFF; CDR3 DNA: TGTGCCAGCAGTTTATCCCGGGGGCCTTTAAAGAACACCGGGGAGCTGTTTTTT